This TCR beta chain was captured by sequencing in a study of brain T cells in children with intractable seizures (dated by TCRdb to the early 2020s). For context, the study as a whole: A NanoString immunology panel was first used to screen resected brain tissue from about 53 pediatric epilepsy surgery cases for immune gene transcripts. Among the roughly 12 selected surgery cases, eight also had pre-surgery blood sequenced, leaving four with brain tissue only.

The time point label, as the study defines it: resected brain tissue, or blood drawn just prior to surgery. The surgery cases that showed the highest brain T cell transcript signatures were chosen for TCR beta chain sequencing of brain tissue, and of blood when it was available. Before surgery, patients had received at least one anti-epileptic drug. TCR-sequenced patients were children with drug-resistant epilepsy due to tuberous sclerosis complex, focal cortical dysplasia, Rasmussen encephalitis or hemimegalencephaly. Bulk genomic DNA was isolated from unsorted brain tissue and whole blood using the Monarch genomic DNA purification kit. TCR beta chain sequences were generated from genomic DNA using the immunoSEQ assay. On the authors' methods: Any CDR3 sequence that did not begin with the conserved framework cysteine at position 104 was removed by hand. To get clonality, the normalized Shannon's Diversity Index was subtracted from one, giving values from 0 (maximal diversity) to 1 (oligoclonal). To check whether a given CDR3 had different frequencies in two samples, for example brain versus blood, chi-squared comparison-of-proportions tests were used. Public clonotypes were found through immuneACCESS searches, while the VDJdb browser was used to judge similarity to known antiviral clonotypes. What TCRdb holds here is the immuneACCESS table cut down to in-frame rearrangements. Part of the clones is not present; checked against another copy, under half of the missing clones reflect an unresolved V gene, and the others are unexplained. V and J calls and clone size follow that table, whereas D and trimming were derived from the DNA. The sample records about 76,000 clones, just over 90% of which are singletons. Together, the top ten hold less than 2% of the sample.

Only a few counts were recorded for this clone. What this receptor recognizes is not known. No much larger clone exists at a distance of one base, and base qualities are not known. The CDR3, cysteine through phenylalanine, is 16 amino acids long. The entry retains the CDR3 DNA only, 48 bases that are in frame from base 1. V loses 3 bases of germline sequence and J loses 5 bases, and the interval between the two ends is 19 bases. As encoded in the germline V gene, CDR1 is KGHSH while CDR2 is LQKENI. What the study reported, not specific to this receptor: Because pre- and post-surgery blood were sequenced to different depths, clones absent from the pre-surgery sample may reflect undersampling. Viral specificity was inferred solely from CDR3 sequence similarity, and the HCMV serostatus of the patients was not known.

The TCR comes from a boy less than two years old with tuberous sclerosis and intractable seizures. The chain uses TRBV18 and TRBJ2-5, and the D gene may be TRBD2, 7 bases matching. The sequenced sample was peripheral blood, obtained at surgery. CDR3 reads: CASSPQRRGREETQYF. In nucleotides, the sequence is TGTGCCAGCTCACCCCAACGGCGGGGGCGCGAGGAGACCCAGTACTTC.